The 28 T cell receptor beta chains reported below all come from one sample, sequenced in a study of PD-L1 blockade in urothelial cancer. Assay used: immunoSEQ multiplex PCR; TCRdb lists only in-frame clones, some missing. The sample lists about 84,000 clones, roughly 90% occurring once. Sequenced material: PBMCs, taken around atezolizumab (anti-PD-L1) treatment. The receptors stem from a man aged 60 to 69 with urothelial cancer.

This clone was observed once. In DNA form, the CDR3 reads TGTGCCAGCACCCGCCTACAGGGTTCCGACGAGCAGTACTTC. This encodes CASTRLQGSDEQYF. The chain uses TRBV5-6 and TRBJ2-7, with D maybe TRBD1 (6 bases). V was clipped by 6 bases and J by 5 bases, with 18 bases between them. This CDR3 region has 14 residues. The germline V gene encodes CDR1 SGHDT and CDR2 YYEEEE.

CDR3 residues: CASSLRSVDEQYF. The CDR3 coding sequence is TGTGCCAGCAGTTTACGGAGCGTTGACGAGCAGTACTTC. V usage is TRBV28 and J usage is TRBJ2-7, with no clear D. V was clipped by 2 bases and J by 5 bases, with 10 bases between them. This CDR3 comprises 13 residues. From germline, CDR1 is MDHEN and CDR2 SYDVKM.

J is TRBJ2-2 and V is TRBV5-4, with D possibly matching TRBD2 (5 bases). Trimming stripped 6 bases from V and 7 bases from J, with 16 bases between. Looked up from germline, CDR1 is SGHNT and CDR2 is YYREEE (reference sequence). The CDR3 has 14 residues. Written as DNA, the CDR3 is TGTGCCAGCAATCCCGGGGATCGAAGCGGGGAGCTGTTTTTT. Residues: CASNPGDRSGELFF.

This clone was detected once. This chain links TRBV2 with TRBJ2-7; possible D gene TRBD1, 5 bases. Germline CDR1 and CDR2: SNHLY and FYNNEI. The V end was cut by 4 bases, the J end by 3 bases, with 13 bases between. This CDR3 comprises 14 residues. The CDR3 nucleotides read TGTGCCAGCAGTGTAGGGGCTGCCTACTACGAGCAGTACTTC. Amino acids: CASSVGAAYYEQYF.

V gene TRBV29-1 combines with J gene TRBJ2-5; D perhaps matches TRBD2 (6 bases). Germline V gene lookup returns CDR1 SQVTM and CDR2 ANQGSEA. The CDR3 has 11 amino acids. V gave up 7 bases and J gave up 5 bases, with 11 bases separating them. The CDR3 sequence is CSAGREETQYF. In DNA, the CDR3 is TGCAGCGCTGGACGGGAGGAGACCCAGTACTTC.

CDR3 coding DNA: TGTGCCAGCAGCCTGGACACCCTTTATGGCTACACCTTC. It yields the protein CASSLDTLYGYTF. The V and J genes are TRBV7-9 and TRBJ1-2, with a tentative D call TRBD1 (5 bases). Trimming left V 5 bases short and J 5 bases short, with 12 bases between. The CDR3 is made up of 13 amino acids. Germline CDR1 is SEHNR and CDR2 is FQNEAQ (reference sequence).

This sequence joins TRBV7-9 and TRBJ2-1, with TRBD2 identical over 14 bases. The CDR3 sequence is 15 residues long. Germline trimming cut 4 bases from V and 8 bases from J; bases unmatched to any gene: 4. Germline CDR1 is SEHNR and CDR2 is FQNEAQ (reference sequence). CDR3 DNA sequence: TGTGCCAGCAGCTCGGGACTAGCGGGAGACTATGAGCAGTTCTTC. Its translation: CASSSGLAGDYEQFF.

CDR3 in amino acids: CASRPTGGNGYTF. The CDR3, as DNA: TGTGCCAGTAGACCGACAGGGGGTAATGGCTACACCTTC. The chain combines TRBV19 with TRBJ1-2; 9 bases line up with TRBD1. Per the germline V gene, CDR1 is LNHDA and CDR2 is SQIVND (reference sequence). The CDR3 is 13 residues long. Unmatched junction bases numbered 5, after V lost 6 bases and J lost 6 bases.

The chain links TRBV10-3 to TRBJ2-2; 7 bases map to TRBD1. V shed 3 bases and J 0 bases; nucleotides not matched to a gene: 7. Germline assignment: CDR1 ENHRY and CDR2 SYGVKD. CDR3 length: 17 residues. The CDR3 coding sequence is TGTGCCATCAGTGAACGCAAAGGGGGCGCGAACACCGGGGAGCTGTTTTTT. Amino acids: CAISERKGGANTGELFF.

The rearrangement uses TRBV6-1 and TRBJ2-3; D call uncertain. Germline assignment: CDR1 MNHNS and CDR2 SASEGT. V was clipped by 4 bases and J by 8 bases, with 10 bases between them. This CDR3 is built from 12 residues. CDR3 sequence: CASSALTGTQYF. In DNA form, the CDR3 reads TGTGCCAGCAGTGCCCTCACGGGTACGCAGTATTTT.

The chain joins TRBV4-2 to TRBJ1-4; D call uncertain. Trimming stripped 1 base from V and 5 bases from J, with 14 bases between. The CDR3 consists of 16 residues. Germline-derived CDR1 and CDR2 are LGHNA and YNFKEQ. CDR3 amino acids: CASSQAEGFGNEKLFF. The DNA for the CDR3 is TGTGCCAGCAGCCAAGCTGAGGGATTCGGAAATGAAAAACTGTTTTTT.

The chain joins TRBV9 to TRBJ2-3; 8 bases align to TRBD2. CDR1 is SGDLS and CDR2 is YYNGEE in the germline V gene. J gave up 6 bases and V 0 bases, and 12 bases lay outside the gene matches. This CDR3 is built from 17 residues. CDR3 in amino acids: CASSVVGSGVPGDTQYF. In nucleotides, the CDR3 is TGTGCCAGCAGCGTAGTTGGTAGCGGGGTTCCCGGGGATACGCAGTATTTT. Supplemented by reference TRBV9 and TRBJ2-3, the full variable domain reads DSGVTQTPKHLITATGQRVTLRCSPRSGDLSVYWYQQSLDQGLQFLIQYYNGEERAKGNILERFSAQQFPDLHSELNLSSLELGDSALYFCASSVVGSGVPGDTQYFGPGTRLTVL.

The V and J genes are TRBV2 and TRBJ1-1; D is perhaps TRBD1 (6 bases). The germline CDR1 and CDR2 sequences are SNHLY and FYNNEI. CDR3 length equals 15 residues. V shed 2 bases and J shed 1 base, with 11 bases lying between them. CDR3 in DNA: TGTGCCAGCAGTGAAAGGGGGTCCGGGAACACTGAAGCTTTCTTT. Its translation is CASSERGSGNTEAFF.

This chain uses TRBV7-2 with TRBJ2-7, with a weak D call TRBD1 (7 bases). With 3 bases removed from V and 5 bases from J, the gap between germline ends came to 14 bases. The CDR3 contains 14 residues. CDR1 is SGHTA and CDR2 is FQGNSA in the germline V gene. The CDR3 reads CASSLIGGGHEQYF. CDR3 sequence (DNA): TGTGCCAGCAGCTTGATCGGAGGGGGCCACGAGCAGTACTTC. Looking up the rest from reference TRBV7-2 and TRBJ2-7 gives the full variable domain: GAGVSQSPSNKVTEKGKDVELRCDPISGHTALYWYRQSLGQGLEFLIYFQGNSAPDKSGLPSDRFSAERTGGSVSTLTIQRTQQEDSAVYLCASSLIGGGHEQYFGPGTRLTVT.

A single count supports this clone. This chain links TRBV7-3 with TRBJ2-5, with 9 bases that match TRBD1. In germline, CDR1 is SGHTA, CDR2 FQGTGA. Trimming removed 5 bases from V and 5 bases from J; junction bases left unmatched: 3. The CDR3 extends over 13 amino acids. The CDR3 coding sequence is TGTGCCAGCAGCCGGACAGGGGACGAGACCCAGTACTTC. Its protein is CASSRTGDETQYF.

The V and J genes are TRBV5-1 and TRBJ1-4, with D perhaps TRBD1 (5 bases). Trimming cost V 4 bases and J 6 bases, with 19 bases left between them. The CDR3 has 16 residues. Germline lookup yields CDR1 SGHRS and CDR2 YFSETQ. The CDR3 coding sequence is TGCGCCAGCAGCCTCCCGGGGGGAGGGGTTGATGAAAAACTGTTTTTT. It specifies CASSLPGGGVDEKLFF.

The chain combines TRBV4-1 with TRBJ2-7; the D gene is possibly TRBD2 (7 bases). The CDR3 has 15 amino acids. With 1 base removed from V and 3 bases from J, the gap between germline ends came to 13 bases. Germline CDR1 is MGHRA and CDR2 is YSYEKL. The CDR3 loop reads CASSQGRGPSYEQYF. CDR3 nucleotide sequence: TGCGCCAGCAGCCAAGGGCGGGGGCCAAGCTACGAGCAGTACTTC.

The table lists this clone with a count of one. The gene calls are TRBV6-1 and TRBJ2-3, with TRBD2 matching 7 bases. Germline V CDR1 and CDR2: MNHNS, SASEGT. The CDR3 totals 15 residues. The ends lost 6 bases at V and 6 bases at J; junction bases unmatched: 12. CDR3 sequence (DNA): TGTGCCAGCAGCTACCAGCACGGGAGGATCGATACGCAGTATTTT. This codes for CASSYQHGRIDTQYF.

The chain recombines TRBV6-6 with TRBJ2-3; 8 bases line up with TRBD2. V trimming: 8 bases; J trimming: 2 bases; junction bases outside the gene matches: 9. Germline values: CDR1 MNHNY, CDR2 SVGAGI (reference sequence). The length of the CDR3 is 15 residues. CDR3 sequence: CASSPSGSNTDTQYF. The CDR3, as DNA: TGTGCCAGCTCACCCAGCGGGAGTAACACAGATACGCAGTATTTT.

This chain connects TRBV5-1 to TRBJ1-4; 8 bases agree with TRBD1. Germline CDR1 reads SGHRS; CDR2 reads YFSETQ. The length of the CDR3 is 15 residues. With 4 bases clipped from V and 5 bases from J, the junction kept 7 bases outside the gene matches. CDR3 DNA sequence: TGCGCCAGCAGCCATGAACAGGGGGGGAATGAAAAACTGTTTTTT. The encoded protein is CASSHEQGGNEKLFF.

The genes are TRBV5-4 and TRBJ2-7; D unresolved. Germline loops: CDR1 SGHNT, CDR2 YYREEE (reference sequence). The ends were cut back, 1 base at V and 6 bases at J, with 8 bases in the middle. The CDR3 runs 12 residues. In nucleotides, the CDR3 is TGTGCCAGCAGCTTGCCCCAGGTCGAGCAGTACTTC. Protein sequence: CASSLPQVEQYF.

The chain's CDR3 is CAISGGTQDRDRWEQYF. The CDR3 nucleotides read TGTGCCATCAGTGGGGGAACACAAGACAGGGACCGATGGGAGCAGTACTTC. The V gene is TRBV10-3, the J gene TRBJ2-7; 7 bases match TRBD1. CDR1 is ENHRY and CDR2 is SYGVKD in the germline V gene. The J segment lost 7 bases and the V segment lost 4 bases, leaving 19 bases of the junction unmatched. The CDR3 is made up of 17 amino acids.

The chain joins TRBV9 to TRBJ2-3; perhaps TRBD2 as D (6 bases). Germline V gene sequence: CDR1 SGDLS, CDR2 YYNGEE. Trimming pared 4 bases from V and 5 bases from J, leaving 11 bases between. The CDR3 is 13 amino acids. DNA of the CDR3: TGTGCCAGCAGCCAGGGACTGTTAGATACGCAGTATTTT. Residues: CASSQGLLDTQYF.

The chain joins TRBV7-3 to TRBJ2-2, with 10 bases fitting TRBD2. Germline CDR1 is SGHTA and CDR2 is FQGTGA. CDR3 length equals 16 residues. Trimming removed 6 bases from V and 2 bases from J; junction bases left unmatched: 6. In DNA form, the CDR3 reads TGTGCCAGCAGACAAAGCGGGGGGGGAAACACCGGGGAGCTGTTTTTT. This codes for CASRQSGGGNTGELFF.

The chain recombines TRBV30 with TRBJ2-7; D is undetermined. Germline-derived CDR1 and CDR2 are GTSNPN and SVGIG (reference sequence). CDR3 length: 13 residues. Trimming took 4 bases from V and 1 from J, leaving 11 bases between them. CDR3 nucleotide sequence: TGTGCCTGGACACTCAATTTTTCCTACGAGCAGTACTTC. Protein product: CAWTLNFSYEQYF. The full variable domain, its missing parts supplied by reference TRBV30 and TRBJ2-7, is SQTIHQWPATLVQPVGSPLSLECTVEGTSNPNLYWYRQAAGRGLQLLFYSVGIGQISSEVPQNLSASRPQDRQFILSSKKLLLSDSGFYLCAWTLNFSYEQYFGPGTRLTVT.

The chain links TRBV20-1 to TRBJ2-1, with 7 nucleotides matching TRBD2. The length of the CDR3 is 11 residues. The germline gives CDR1 DFQATT, CDR2 SNEGSKA (reference sequence). The V segment lost 5 bases and the J segment 8 bases; nucleotides outside the gene matches: 3. CDR3 DNA sequence: TGCAGTGCTGCCCGGGAGGATGAGCAGTTCTTC. Residues: CSAAREDEQFF.

The rearrangement joins TRBV30 to TRBJ2-6; the match to TRBD1 covers 7 bases. The trim removed 3 bases at V and 2 bases at J, leaving 7 bases unmatched. From germline, CDR1 is GTSNPN and CDR2 SVGIG (reference sequence). The CDR3 totals 16 residues. Here the CDR3 reads CAWSRSTGAGANVLTF. CDR3 in DNA: TGTGCCTGGAGCAGATCCACAGGGGCTGGGGCCAACGTCCTGACTTTC.

The chain links TRBV5-6 to TRBJ2-5; 9 nucleotides agree with TRBD2. CDR3 length: 17 residues. Germline assignment: CDR1 SGHDT and CDR2 YYEEEE. V trimming: 4 bases; J trimming: 5 bases; junction bases outside the gene matches: 15. The CDR3: CASSGIDGAGGGETQYF. The CDR3 DNA sequence: TGTGCCAGCAGCGGAATCGACGGAGCGGGAGGAGGGGAGACCCAGTACTTC.